This TCR beta chain is from a study of long-term antiretroviral therapy in people with HIV. Every single participant having HIV got treatment inside the United States. The study used samples holding roughly 1-10 million cryopreserved PBMC before DNA extraction. In the case of this clone: Its antigen is not identified.

Findings of the study overall: Absence of data on ART adherence, viral resistance or therapy changes was noted. Among HIV repertoires, CDR3 length ranges were narrower than those of controls.

J lost 7 bases, V lost 5 bases, and 7 bases had no gene match. The CDR3 consists of 15 residues. Germline CDR1 and CDR2: LNHDA and SQIVND (reference sequence). Survey level was the resolution at which the v3.0 immunoSEQ assay ran. The data were produced by immunoSEQ multiplex PCR, yet TCRdb's version contains in-frame clones alone and is incomplete. The table shows roughly 30,000 clones, with roughly 90% occurring only once. The rearrangement uses TRBV19 and TRBJ2-2; 10 nucleotides match TRBD2. The sequencing here drew on unsorted PBMCs, taken 1.8 years after starting antiretroviral therapy. This clonotype originated in a woman under 30 with HIV. As DNA, the CDR3 is TGTGCCAGTAGTGAGGTAGCGGGAGGTATCGGGGAGCTGTTTTTT. This gives the protein CASSEVAGGIGELFF.